This T cell receptor (beta chain) was retrieved from a study of blood T cells in healthy people across ages. Study observations and caveats: Getting older went along with TCR beta diversity per million T cells dropping roughly linearly. Strong correlation linked observed beta diversity and percent naive T cells.

This CDR3 has 16 residues. Per germline, CDR1 PRHDT and CDR2 FYEKMQ (reference sequence). A word on this clonotype: Its antigen is unknown.

The use of a sample-barcoded 5' primer and a J-beta primer mix characterized a second PCR of about 7 to 12 cycles. TCRdb reanalysed the 5' RACE reads using MiXCR and keeps one entry per CDR3 protein. The table includes some 670,000 distinct CDR3 sequences, around 52% detected once. This clonotype originated in a woman older than 75 in good health. Material for sequencing was blood. This chain connects TRBV13 to TRBJ2-7, with 9 positions matching TRBD2. The J call is uncertain, as TRBJ2-5 better fits the DNA end. The CDR3 DNA is TGTGCCAGCAGCTTAGGAAGAGCGGGGGGCCAAGAGACCCAGTACTTC. As protein: CASSLGRAGGQETQYF.